The clone carrying this T cell receptor (beta chain) was seen just once. Its antigen is not identified. This record belongs to a study of T cells in localized non-small cell lung cancer. Overall study findings and caveats: Of the tissues analyzed, uninvolved adjacent lung showed maximal T cell clonality, greater than tumor. Turning up in adjacent lung were a median approximately 60 of the top 100 tumor clones. A single tumor region was sequenced, leaving heterogeneity possible. In the blood, greater T cell density corresponded to longer overall survival.

TCRdb's table, derived via immunoSEQ multiplex PCR, lists solely in-frame clones and lacks some. Of more than 15,000 clones listed, approximately 91% are singletons. The CDR3 totals 19 residues. Germline V gene data show CDR1 as LNHDA and CDR2 as SQIVND (reference sequence). The V and J ends lost 7 bases and 3 bases respectively, with 28 bases between them. The material sequenced was peripheral blood, taken before any cancer treatment. This rearrangement joins TRBV19 to TRBJ1-5; tentatively, D is TRBD1 (5 bases). This TCR was recovered from an older female donor with stage III squamous cell lung carcinoma. CDR3 in DNA: TGTGCCAGTACCCATGCAAGGGTCGGGGGGAGAGGGGACAATCAGCCCCAGCATTTT. It codes for CASTHARVGGRGDNQPQHF.